The clone carrying this T cell receptor (beta chain) has a single count. The data are from a study of technical replicates of blood from four donors. Libraries were prepared by immunoSEQ multiplex PCR; TCRdb keeps only in-frame clonotypes and omits some of them. The repertoire holds some 11,000 clones, with approximately 96% as singletons. The CDR3 consists of 19 residues. V dropped 0 bases and J dropped 5; count of bases not matched to a gene: 16. Germline CDR1 and CDR2: MNHEY and SMNVEV (reference sequence). The J gene is TRBJ2-5, the V gene TRBV27, with 9 bases identical to TRBD1. This sequence originates from a human donor in good health. The specimen was PBMCs. CDR3 sequence (DNA): TGTGCCAGCAGTTTATCGTCCCTTCCGGGACAGGGTCAGAGGGAGACCCAGTACTTC. Its protein product is CASSLSSLPGQGQRETQYF.